Listed here are 5 T cell receptor beta chains from one sample, sequenced in a study of T cells in tuberculosis. Measured with immunoSEQ multiplex PCR; TCRdb has only the in-frame clones, and not every one. Seen here are 80,000 to 100,000 clones, about nine tenths observed once, and the top ten hold 1.5% to 2%. Cells were sorted from thawed PBMC rested overnight and stained with GMM-loaded CD1B tetramer, viability dye and anti-CD3. The CD1B tetramers carried C32 glucose monomycolate purified from Rhodococcus equi. The specimen sequenced was CD1b-GMM tetramer-negative cells sorted from PBMCs. These receptors all stem from an adult woman with latent tuberculosis.

A single count supports this clone. This chain joins TRBV6-1 and TRBJ2-1; 7 bases match TRBD2. Germline trimming cut 0 bases from V and 12 bases from J; bases unmatched to any gene: 8. The CDR3 is 14 amino acids. The germline gives CDR1 MNHNS, CDR2 SASEGT. The CDR3 nucleotides read TGTGCCAGCAGTGAAGCGAGGAGTGGGGGGGGGCAGTTCTTC. Amino acid sequence: CASSEARSGGGQFF.

The genes are TRBV6-6 and TRBJ2-7; 8 positions match TRBD2. CDR3 length: 15 residues. The ends lost 5 bases at V and 5 bases at J; junction bases unmatched: 11. CDR1 is MNHNY and CDR2 is SVGAGI in the germline V gene (reference sequence). The CDR3 here is CASSPTGGARHEQYV. The CDR3 bases are TGTGCCAGCAGTCCTACCGGGGGGGCGCGGCACGAGCAGTACGTC.

V usage is TRBV4-2 and J usage is TRBJ2-3; D may be TRBD1 (8 bases). CDR1 LGHNA and CDR2 YNFKEQ come from the germline V gene. V lost 0 bases, J lost 4 bases, and 20 bases lay in between. The CDR3 runs 18 residues. CDR3 protein: CASSQDTTTGGGADTQYF. In DNA form, the CDR3 reads TGTGCCAGCAGCCAAGATACCACAACAGGGGGAGGGGCAGATACGCAGTATTTT.

This clone was counted a few times. The CDR3 here is CASSTLQGGVRETQYF. The CDR3 bases are TGTGCCAGCAGTACCCTCCAGGGAGGGGTCCGGGAGACCCAGTACTTC. The chain couples TRBV27 to TRBJ2-5; 7 bases map to TRBD2. CDR3 length: 16 residues. Germline V gene lookup returns CDR1 MNHEY and CDR2 SMNVEV (reference sequence). V dropped 5 bases and J dropped 5; count of bases not matched to a gene: 14.

This sequence joins TRBV7-2 and TRBJ2-4; 9 bases line up with TRBD2. Trimming cost V 5 bases and J 5 bases; bases outside gene matches: 10. Germline V gene sequence: CDR1 SGHTA, CDR2 FQGNSA. CDR3 length: 16 amino acids. CDR3 loop: CASSPRLAAPENIQYF. The CDR3 bases are TGTGCCAGCAGCCCGAGACTAGCGGCGCCAGAAAACATTCAGTACTTC.